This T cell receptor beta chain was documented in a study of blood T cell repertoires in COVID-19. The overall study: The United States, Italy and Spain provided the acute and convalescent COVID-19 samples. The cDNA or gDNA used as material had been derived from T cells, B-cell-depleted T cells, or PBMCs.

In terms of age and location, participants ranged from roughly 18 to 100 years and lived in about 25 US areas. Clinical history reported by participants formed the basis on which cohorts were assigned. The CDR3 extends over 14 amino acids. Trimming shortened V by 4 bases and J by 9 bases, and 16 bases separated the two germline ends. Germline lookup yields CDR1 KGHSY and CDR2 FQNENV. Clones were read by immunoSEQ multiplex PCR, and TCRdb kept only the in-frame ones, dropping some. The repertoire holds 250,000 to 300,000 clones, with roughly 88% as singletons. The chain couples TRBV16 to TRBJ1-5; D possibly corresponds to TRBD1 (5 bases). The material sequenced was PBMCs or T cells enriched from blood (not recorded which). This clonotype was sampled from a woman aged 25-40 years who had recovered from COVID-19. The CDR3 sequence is CASSPTSGSGPQHF. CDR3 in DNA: TGTGCCAGCAGCCCAACGTCAGGGTCGGGGCCCCAGCATTTT. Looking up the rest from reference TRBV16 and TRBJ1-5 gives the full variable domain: GEEVAQTPKHLVRGEGQKAKLYCAPIKGHSYVFWYQQVLKNEFKFLISFQNENVFDETGMPKERFSAKCLPNSPCSLEIQATKLEDSAVYFCASSPTSGSGPQHFGDGTRLSIL.